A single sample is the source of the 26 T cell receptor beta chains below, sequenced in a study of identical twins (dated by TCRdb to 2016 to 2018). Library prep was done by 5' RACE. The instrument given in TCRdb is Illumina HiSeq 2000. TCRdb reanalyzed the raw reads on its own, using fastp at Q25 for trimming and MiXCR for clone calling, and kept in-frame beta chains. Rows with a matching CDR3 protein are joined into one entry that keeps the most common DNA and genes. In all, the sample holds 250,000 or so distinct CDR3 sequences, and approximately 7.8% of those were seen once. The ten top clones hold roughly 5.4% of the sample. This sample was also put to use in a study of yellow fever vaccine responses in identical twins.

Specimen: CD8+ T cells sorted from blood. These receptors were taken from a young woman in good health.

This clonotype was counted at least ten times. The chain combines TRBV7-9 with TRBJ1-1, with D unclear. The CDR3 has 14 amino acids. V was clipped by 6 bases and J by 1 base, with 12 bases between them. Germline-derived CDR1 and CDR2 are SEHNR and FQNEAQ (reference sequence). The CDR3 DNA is TGTGCCAGCAGTTTCCTGGCAGGGAACACTGAAGCTTTCTTT. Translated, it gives CASSFLAGNTEAFF.

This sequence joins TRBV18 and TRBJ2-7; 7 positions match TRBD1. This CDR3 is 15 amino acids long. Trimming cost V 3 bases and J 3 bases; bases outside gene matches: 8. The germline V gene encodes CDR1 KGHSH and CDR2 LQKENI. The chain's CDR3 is CASSPPGQSFYEQYF. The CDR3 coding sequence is TGTGCCAGCTCACCGCCGGGACAGTCCTTCTACGAGCAGTACTTC.

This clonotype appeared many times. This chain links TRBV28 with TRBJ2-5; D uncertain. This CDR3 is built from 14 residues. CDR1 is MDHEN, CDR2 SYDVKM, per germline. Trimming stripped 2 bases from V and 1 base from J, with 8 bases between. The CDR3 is CASSLGTAQETQYF. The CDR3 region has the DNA TGTGCCAGCAGTTTAGGTACAGCCCAAGAGACCCAGTACTTC.

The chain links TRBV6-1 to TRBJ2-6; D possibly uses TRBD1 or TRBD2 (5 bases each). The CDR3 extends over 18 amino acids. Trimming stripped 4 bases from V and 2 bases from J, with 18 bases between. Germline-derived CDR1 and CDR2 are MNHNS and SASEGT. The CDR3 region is CASSGQGEYSTGANVLTF. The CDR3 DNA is TGTGCCAGCAGTGGCCAGGGAGAGTATAGCACTGGGGCCAACGTCCTGACTTTC.

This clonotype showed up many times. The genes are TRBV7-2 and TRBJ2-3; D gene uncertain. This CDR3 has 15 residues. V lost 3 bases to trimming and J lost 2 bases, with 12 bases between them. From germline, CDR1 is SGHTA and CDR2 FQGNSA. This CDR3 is CASSFRPADTDTQYF. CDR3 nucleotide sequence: TGTGCCAGCAGCTTTAGACCGGCAGACACAGATACGCAGTATTTT.

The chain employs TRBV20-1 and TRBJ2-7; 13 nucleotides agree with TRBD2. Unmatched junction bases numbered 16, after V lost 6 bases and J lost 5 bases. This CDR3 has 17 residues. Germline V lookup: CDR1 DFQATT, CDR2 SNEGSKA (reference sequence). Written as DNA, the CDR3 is TGCAGTGCGCGACCGACTAGCGGGAGGTACCCTTCGGACGAGCAGTACTTC. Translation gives CSARPTSGRYPSDEQYF.

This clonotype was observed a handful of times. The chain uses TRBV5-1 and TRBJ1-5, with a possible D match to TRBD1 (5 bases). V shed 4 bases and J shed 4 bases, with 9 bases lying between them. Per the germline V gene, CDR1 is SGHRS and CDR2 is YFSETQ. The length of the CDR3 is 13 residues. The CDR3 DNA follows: TGCGCCAGCAGCCGGGACGAGAATCAGCCCCAGCATTTT. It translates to CASSRDENQPQHF.

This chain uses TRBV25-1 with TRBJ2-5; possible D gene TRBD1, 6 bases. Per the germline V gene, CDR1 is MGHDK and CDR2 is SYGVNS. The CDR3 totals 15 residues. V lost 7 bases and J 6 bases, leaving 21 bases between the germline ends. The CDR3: CASIGEQGPGQTQYF. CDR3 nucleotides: TGTGCCAGCATCGGGGAACAGGGTCCGGGACAGACCCAGTACTTC.

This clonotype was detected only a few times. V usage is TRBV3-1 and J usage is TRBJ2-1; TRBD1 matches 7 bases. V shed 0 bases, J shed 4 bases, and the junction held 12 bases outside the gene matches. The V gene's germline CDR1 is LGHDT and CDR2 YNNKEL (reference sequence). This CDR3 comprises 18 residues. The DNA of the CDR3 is TGTGCCAGCAGCCAAGATCTTGACAGGGATCGTCAATACAATGAGCAGTTCTTC. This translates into CASSQDLDRDRQYNEQFF.

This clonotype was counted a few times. The CDR3 is CASSGWKECRDCAYNEQFF. The CDR3 DNA reads as TGCGCCAGCAGTGGATGGAAAGAGTGCCGGGACTGCGCCTACAATGAGCAGTTCTTC. V is TRBV10-1 and J is TRBJ2-1, with D possibly being TRBD2 (6 bases). CDR3 length equals 19 residues. Germline CDR1 and CDR2: WNHNN and SYGVQD (reference sequence). The V gene lost 4 bases and the J gene lost 2 bases, with 24 bases spanning the gap.

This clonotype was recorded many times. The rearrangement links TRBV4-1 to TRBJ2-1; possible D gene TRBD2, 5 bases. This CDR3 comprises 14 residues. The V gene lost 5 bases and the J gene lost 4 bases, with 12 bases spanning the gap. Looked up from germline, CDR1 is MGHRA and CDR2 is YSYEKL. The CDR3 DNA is TGCGCCAGCAGCGACGGACTGGTGTACAATGAGCAGTTCTTC. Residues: CASSDGLVYNEQFF.

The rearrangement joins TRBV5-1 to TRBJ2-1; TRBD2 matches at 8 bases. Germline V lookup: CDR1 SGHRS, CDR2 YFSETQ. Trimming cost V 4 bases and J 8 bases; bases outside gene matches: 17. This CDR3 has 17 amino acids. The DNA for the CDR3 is TGCGCCAGCAGCCACCGTTGGCCCGCGGGGGGCGGAGATGAGCAGTTCTTC. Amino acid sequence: CASSHRWPAGGGDEQFF.

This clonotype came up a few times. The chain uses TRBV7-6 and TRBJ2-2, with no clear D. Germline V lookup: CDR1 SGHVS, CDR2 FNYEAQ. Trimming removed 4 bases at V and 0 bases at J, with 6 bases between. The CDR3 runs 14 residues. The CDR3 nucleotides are TGTGCCAGCAGCTATAGAGCGAACACCGGGGAGCTGTTTTTT. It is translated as CASSYRANTGELFF.

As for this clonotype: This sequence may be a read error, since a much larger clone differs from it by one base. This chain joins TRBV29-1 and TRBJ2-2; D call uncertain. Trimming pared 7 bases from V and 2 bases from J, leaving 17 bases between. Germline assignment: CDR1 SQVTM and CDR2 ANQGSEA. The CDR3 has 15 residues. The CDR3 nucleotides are TGCAGCGCGTACGAGGCAGGTAAAAACACCGGGGAGCTGTTTTTT. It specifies CSAYEAGKNTGELFF.

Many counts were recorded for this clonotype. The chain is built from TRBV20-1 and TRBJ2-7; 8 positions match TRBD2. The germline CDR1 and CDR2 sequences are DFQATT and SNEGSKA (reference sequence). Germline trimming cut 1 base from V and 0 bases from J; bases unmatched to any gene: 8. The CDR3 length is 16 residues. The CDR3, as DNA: TGCAGTGCTAGAGGATCGAGCGGGAGTTTCTCCTACGAGCAGTACTTC. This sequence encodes CSARGSSGSFSYEQYF.

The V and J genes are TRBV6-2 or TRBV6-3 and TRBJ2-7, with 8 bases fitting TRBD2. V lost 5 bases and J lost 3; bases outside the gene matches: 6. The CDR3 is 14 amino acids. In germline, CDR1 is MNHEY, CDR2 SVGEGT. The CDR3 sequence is CASSHGGVFYEQYF. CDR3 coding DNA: TGTGCCAGCAGTCACGGGGGGGTGTTCTACGAGCAGTACTTC.

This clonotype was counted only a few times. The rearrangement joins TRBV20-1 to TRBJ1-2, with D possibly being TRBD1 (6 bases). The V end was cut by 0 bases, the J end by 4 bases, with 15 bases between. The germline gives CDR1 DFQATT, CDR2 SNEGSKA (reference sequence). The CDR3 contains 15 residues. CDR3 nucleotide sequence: TGCAGTGCTAGAGATAACGAAGAGGGGGTCTATGGCTACACCTTC. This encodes CSARDNEEGVYGYTF.

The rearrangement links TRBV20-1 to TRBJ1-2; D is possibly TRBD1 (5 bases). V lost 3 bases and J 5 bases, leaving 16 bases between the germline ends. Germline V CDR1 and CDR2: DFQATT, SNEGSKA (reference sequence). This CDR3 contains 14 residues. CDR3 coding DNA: TGCAGTGCTAGCTTACCGGGACTGCTATATGGCTACACCTTC. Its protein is CSASLPGLLYGYTF.

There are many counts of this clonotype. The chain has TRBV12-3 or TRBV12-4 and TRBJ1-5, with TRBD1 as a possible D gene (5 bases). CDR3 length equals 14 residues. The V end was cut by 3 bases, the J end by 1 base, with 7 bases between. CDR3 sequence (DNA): TGTGCCAGCAGTTTCGGGGGGAGCAATCAGCCCCAGCATTTT. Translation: CASSFGGSNQPQHF.

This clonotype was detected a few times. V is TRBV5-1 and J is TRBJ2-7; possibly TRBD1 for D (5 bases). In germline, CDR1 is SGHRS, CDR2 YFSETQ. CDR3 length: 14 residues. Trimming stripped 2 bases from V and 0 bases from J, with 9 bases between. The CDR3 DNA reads TGCGCCAGCAGCTTCGGGCAGGGCTCCTACGAGCAGTACTTC. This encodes CASSFGQGSYEQYF. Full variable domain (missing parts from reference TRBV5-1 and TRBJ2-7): KAGVTQTPRYLIKTRGQQVTLSCSPISGHRSVSWYQQTPGQGLQFLFEYFSETQRNKGNFPGRFSGRQFSNSRSEMNVSTLELGDSALYLCASSFGQGSYEQYFGPGTRLTVT.

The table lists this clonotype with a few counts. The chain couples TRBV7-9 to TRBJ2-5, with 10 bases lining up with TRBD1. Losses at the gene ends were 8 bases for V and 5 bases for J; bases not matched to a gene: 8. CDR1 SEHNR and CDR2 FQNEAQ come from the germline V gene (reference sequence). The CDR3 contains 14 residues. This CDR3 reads CASWGQGSAETQYF. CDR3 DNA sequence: TGTGCCAGCTGGGGACAGGGGTCCGCGGAGACCCAGTACTTC.

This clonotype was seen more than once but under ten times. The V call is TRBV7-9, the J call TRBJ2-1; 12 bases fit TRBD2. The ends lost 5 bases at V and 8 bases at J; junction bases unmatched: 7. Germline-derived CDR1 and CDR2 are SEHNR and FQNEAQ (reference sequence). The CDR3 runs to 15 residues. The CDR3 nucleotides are TGTGCCAGCAGCAAGACTAGCGGGAGACCGCATGAGCAGTTCTTC. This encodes CASSKTSGRPHEQFF.

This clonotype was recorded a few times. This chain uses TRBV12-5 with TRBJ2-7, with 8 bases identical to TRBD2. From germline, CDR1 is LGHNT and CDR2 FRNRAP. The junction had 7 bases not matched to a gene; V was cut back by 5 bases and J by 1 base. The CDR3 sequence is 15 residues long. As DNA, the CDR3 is TGTGCTAGTGGTGGACTAGCCCTCAGATCCTACGAGCAGTACTTC. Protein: CASGGLALRSYEQYF.

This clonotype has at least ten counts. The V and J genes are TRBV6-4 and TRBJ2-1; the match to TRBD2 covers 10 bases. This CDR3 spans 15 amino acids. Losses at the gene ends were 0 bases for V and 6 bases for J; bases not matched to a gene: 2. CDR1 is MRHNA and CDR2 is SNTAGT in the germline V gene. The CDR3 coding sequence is TGTGCCAGCAGTGACTCGAGCGGGGGGGCCAATGAGCAGTTCTTC. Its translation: CASSDSSGGANEQFF.

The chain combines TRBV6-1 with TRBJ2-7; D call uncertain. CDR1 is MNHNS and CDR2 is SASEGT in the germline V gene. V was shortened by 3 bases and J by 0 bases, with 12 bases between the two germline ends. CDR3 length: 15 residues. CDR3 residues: CASSEGYSRSYEQYV. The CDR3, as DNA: TGTGCCAGCAGTGAGGGTTATTCCCGCTCCTACGAGCAGTACGTC.

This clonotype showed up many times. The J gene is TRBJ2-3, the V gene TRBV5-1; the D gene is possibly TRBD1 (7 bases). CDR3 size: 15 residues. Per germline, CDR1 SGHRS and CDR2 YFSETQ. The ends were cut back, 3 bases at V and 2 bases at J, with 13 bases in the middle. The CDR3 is CASSWGDSYTDTQYF. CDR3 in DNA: TGCGCCAGCAGCTGGGGGGACAGCTACACAGATACGCAGTATTTT.